A single sample gave rise to the 2 T cell receptor beta chains below, sequenced in a study of CD8 T cells in Susac syndrome. With random hexamers, about 0.5 to 1 ug RNA was reverse transcribed. TCRdb reprocessed the immunoSEQ multiplex PCR reads with MiXCR, giving one entry per CDR3 protein. Of tens of thousands of distinct CDR3 sequences in the sample, more than 85% were seen once. Sequencing was performed on CD4+ T cells from PBMCs. The receptors derive from a human donor with Susac syndrome.

The CDR3 loop is CASSFSGKTDTQYF. CDR3 in DNA: TGTGCCAGCAGTTTCAGCGGGAAAACAGATACGCAGTATTTT. The rearrangement links TRBV12-3 or TRBV12-4 to TRBJ2-3; TRBD2 aligns across 7 bases. The V segment lost 3 bases and the J segment 3 bases; nucleotides outside the gene matches: 3. The CDR3 spans 14 residues.

The rearrangement joins TRBV5-1 to TRBJ2-7; 10 bases line up with TRBD1. The CDR3 is 15 residues long. V lost 7 bases, J lost 1 base, and 8 bases stayed unmatched. CDR1 and CDR2 (germline): SGHRS, YFSETQ. CDR3 nucleotide sequence: TGCGCCAGCCGCGAAGGGACAGGGGCTTCCTACGAGCAGTACTTC. As protein: CASREGTGASYEQYF.